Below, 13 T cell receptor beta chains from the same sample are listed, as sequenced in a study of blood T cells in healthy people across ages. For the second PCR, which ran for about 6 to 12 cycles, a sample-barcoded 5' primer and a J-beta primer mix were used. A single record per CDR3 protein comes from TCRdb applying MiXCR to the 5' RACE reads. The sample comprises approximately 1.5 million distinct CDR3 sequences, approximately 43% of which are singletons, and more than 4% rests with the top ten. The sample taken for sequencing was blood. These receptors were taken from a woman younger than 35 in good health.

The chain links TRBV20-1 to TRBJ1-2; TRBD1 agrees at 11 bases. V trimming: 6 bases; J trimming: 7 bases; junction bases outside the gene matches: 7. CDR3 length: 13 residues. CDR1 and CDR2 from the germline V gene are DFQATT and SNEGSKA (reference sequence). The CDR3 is CSARGQGGGGYTF. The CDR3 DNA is TGCAGTGCGAGGGGACAGGGGGGTGGTGGCTACACCTTC.

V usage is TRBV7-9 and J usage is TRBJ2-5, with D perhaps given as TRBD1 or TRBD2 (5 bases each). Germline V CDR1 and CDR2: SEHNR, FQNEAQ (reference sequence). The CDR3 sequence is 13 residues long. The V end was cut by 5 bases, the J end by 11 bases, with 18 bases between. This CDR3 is CASSPIQSWGQYF. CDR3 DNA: TGTGCCAGCAGCCCTATCCAGAGTTGGGGGCAGTACTTC.

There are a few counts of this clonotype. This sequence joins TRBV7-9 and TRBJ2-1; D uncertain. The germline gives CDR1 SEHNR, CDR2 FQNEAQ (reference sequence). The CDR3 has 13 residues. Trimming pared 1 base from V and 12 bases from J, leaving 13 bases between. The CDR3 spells CASSLGRTPLQFF. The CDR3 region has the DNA TGTGCCAGCAGCTTAGGCAGGACCCCGTTGCAGTTCTTC.

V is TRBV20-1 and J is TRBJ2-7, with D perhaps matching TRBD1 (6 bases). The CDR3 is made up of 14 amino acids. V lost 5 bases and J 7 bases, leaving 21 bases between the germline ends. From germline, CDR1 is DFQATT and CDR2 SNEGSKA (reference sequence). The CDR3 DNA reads TGCAGTGCTCCTGACAGGCTCAGCTACAATGAGCAGTACTTC. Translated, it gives CSAPDRLSYNEQYF.

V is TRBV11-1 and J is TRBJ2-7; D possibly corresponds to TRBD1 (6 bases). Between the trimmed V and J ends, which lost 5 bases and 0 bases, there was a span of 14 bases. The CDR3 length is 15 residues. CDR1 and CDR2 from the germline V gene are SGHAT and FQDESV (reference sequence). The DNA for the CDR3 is TGTGCCAGCAGCAATTCCAGGGGCCGCTCCTACGAGCAGTACTTC. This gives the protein CASSNSRGRSYEQYF.

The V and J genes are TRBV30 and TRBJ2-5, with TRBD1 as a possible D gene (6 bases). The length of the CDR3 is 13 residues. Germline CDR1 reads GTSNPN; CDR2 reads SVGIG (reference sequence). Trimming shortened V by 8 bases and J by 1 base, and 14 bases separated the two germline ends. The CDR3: CARSRQAQETQYF. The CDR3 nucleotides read TGTGCCCGATCCAGACAGGCCCAAGAGACCCAGTACTTC.

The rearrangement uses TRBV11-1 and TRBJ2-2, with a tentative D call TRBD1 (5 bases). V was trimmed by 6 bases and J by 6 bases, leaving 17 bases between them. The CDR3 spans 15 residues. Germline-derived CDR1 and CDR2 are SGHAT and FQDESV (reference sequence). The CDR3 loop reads CASSYSQWGPGELFF. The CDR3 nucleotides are TGTGCCAGCAGTTACTCCCAATGGGGCCCCGGGGAGCTGTTTTTT. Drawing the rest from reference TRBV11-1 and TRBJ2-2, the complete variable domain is EAEVAQSPRYKITEKSQAVAFWCDPISGHATLYWYRQILGQGPELLVQFQDESVVDDSQLPKDRFSAERLKGVDSTLKIQPAELGDSAMYLCASSYSQWGPGELFFGEGSRLTVL.

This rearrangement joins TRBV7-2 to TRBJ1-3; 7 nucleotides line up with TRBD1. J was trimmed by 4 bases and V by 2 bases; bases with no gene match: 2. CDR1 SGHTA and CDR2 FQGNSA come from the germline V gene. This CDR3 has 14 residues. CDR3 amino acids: CASSLYRGGNTIYF. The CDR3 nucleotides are TGTGCCAGCAGCTTATACAGGGGAGGAAACACCATATATTTT.

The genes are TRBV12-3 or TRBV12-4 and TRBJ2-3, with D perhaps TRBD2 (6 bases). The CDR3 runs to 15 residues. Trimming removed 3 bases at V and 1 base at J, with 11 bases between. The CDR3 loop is CASSFGPGGTDTQYF. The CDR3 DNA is TGTGCCAGCAGTTTCGGCCCGGGAGGCACAGATACGCAGTATTTT.

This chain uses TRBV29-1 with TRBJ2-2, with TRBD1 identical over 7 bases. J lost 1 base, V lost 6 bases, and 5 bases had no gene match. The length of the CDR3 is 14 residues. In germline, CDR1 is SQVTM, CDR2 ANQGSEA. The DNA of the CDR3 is TGCAGCGTCCCGGACAGGAGGAACACCGGGGAGCTGTTTTTT. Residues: CSVPDRRNTGELFF.

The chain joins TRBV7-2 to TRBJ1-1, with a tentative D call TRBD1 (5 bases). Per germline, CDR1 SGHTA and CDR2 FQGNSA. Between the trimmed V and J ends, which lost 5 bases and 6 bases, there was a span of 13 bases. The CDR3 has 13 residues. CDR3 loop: CASSRDGGAEAFF. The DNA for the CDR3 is TGTGCCAGCAGCCGCGACGGGGGAGCTGAAGCTTTCTTT. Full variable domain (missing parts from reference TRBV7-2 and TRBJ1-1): GAGVSQSPSNKVTEKGKDVELRCDPISGHTALYWYRQSLGQGLEFLIYFQGNSAPDKSGLPSDRFSAERTGGSVSTLTIQRTQQEDSAVYLCASSRDGGAEAFFGQGTRLTVV.

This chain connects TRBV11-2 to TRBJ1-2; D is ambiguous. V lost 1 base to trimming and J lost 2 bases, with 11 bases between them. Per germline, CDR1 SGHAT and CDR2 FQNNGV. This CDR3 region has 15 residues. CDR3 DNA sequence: TGTGCCAGCAGCTTAGCCCCAATTCGGAACTATGGCTACACCTTC. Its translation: CASSLAPIRNYGYTF.

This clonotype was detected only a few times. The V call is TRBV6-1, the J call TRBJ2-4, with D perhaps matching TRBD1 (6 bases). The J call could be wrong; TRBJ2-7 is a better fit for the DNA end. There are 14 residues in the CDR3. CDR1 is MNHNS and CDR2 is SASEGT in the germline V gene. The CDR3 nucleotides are TGTGCCAGCATCTCCCGGGACATGTTCTACGAGCAGTACTTC. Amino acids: CASISRDMFYEQYF.